This T cell receptor (beta chain) was identified in a study of blood T cell repertoires in COVID-19. Overall study context: COVID-19 samples, acute and convalescent, were from the United States, Italy and Spain.

Source study methods: Amplification of reference gene primers was used by the study to estimate nucleated cell counts. TCRdb's copy holds only in-frame clones and misses some; the assay was immunoSEQ multiplex PCR. For V, J and clone size, that table is used; D and trimming come from the DNA. The top ten hold around an eighth of the sample, which has about 90,000 clones, approximately 80% seen once. The ends lost 2 bases at V and 6 bases at J; junction bases unmatched: 7. Germline loops: CDR1 MNHEY, CDR2 SVGAGI. The CDR3 runs 14 residues. This clonotype was obtained from a human donor in a cohort sampled during active COVID-19. The sample taken for sequencing was peripheral blood. The rearrangement uses TRBV6-5 and TRBJ2-7, with 7 bases fitting TRBD1. The CDR3 loop is CASSYGGTASEQYF. CDR3 bases: TGTGCCAGCAGTTACGGTGGGACAGCCTCCGAGCAGTACTTC.